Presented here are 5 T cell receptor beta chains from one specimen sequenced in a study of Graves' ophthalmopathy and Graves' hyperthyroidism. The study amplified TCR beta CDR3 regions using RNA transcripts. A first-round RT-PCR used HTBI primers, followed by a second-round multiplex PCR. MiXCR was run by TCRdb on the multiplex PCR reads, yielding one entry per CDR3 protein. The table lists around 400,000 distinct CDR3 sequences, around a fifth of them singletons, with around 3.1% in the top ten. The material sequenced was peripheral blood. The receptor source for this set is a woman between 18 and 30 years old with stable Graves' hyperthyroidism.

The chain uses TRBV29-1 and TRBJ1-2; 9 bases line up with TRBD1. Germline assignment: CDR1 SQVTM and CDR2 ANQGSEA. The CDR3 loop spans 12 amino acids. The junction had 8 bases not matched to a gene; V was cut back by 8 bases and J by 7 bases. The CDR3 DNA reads TGCAGCTTAAGGGACAGGGAAACTGGCTACACCTTC. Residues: CSLRDRETGYTF.

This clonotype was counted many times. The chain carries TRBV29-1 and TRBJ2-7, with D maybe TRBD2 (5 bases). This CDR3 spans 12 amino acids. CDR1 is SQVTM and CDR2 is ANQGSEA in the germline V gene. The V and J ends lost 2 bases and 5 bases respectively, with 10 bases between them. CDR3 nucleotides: TGCAGCGTTGAATTGGAGGCCAACGAGCAGTACTTC. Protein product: CSVELEANEQYF.

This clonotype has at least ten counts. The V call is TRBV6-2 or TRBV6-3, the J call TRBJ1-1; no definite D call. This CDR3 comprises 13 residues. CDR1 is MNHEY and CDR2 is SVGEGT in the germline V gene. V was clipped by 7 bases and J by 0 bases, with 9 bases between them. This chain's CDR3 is CASTLNMNTEAFF. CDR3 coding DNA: TGTGCCAGCACACTCAATATGAACACTGAAGCTTTCTTT.

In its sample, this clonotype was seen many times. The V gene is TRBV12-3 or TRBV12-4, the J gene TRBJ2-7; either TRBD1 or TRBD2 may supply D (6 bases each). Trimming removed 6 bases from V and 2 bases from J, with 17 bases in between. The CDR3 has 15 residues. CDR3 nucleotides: TGTGCCAGCAGCATCTTGAGGGGGGTACCCTACGAGCAGTACTTC. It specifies CASSILRGVPYEQYF.

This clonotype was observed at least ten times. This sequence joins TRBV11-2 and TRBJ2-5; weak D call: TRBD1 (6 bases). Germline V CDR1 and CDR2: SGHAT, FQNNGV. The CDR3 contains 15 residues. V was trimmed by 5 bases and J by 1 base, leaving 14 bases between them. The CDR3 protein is CASSPGTYGQETQYF. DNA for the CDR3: TGTGCCAGCAGCCCCGGGACATACGGCCAAGAGACCCAGTACTTC.